This paragraph reports one T cell receptor beta chain. The antigen remains unidentified. The sample originates from a study of blood T cells in healthy people across ages. On the study more broadly: Template switching recovered approximately one barcoded beta molecule for every two T cells. The study's findings and limits: Correlation between TCR beta diversity and naive T cell percentage was strong.

Staff drew roughly 10 milliliters of peripheral blood from each donor. Germline V lookup: CDR1 ENHRY, CDR2 SYGVKD. V gave up 10 bases and J gave up 4 bases, with 14 bases separating them. The CDR3 is 13 residues long. Primed by a sample-barcoded 5' primer and a J-beta primer mix, a second PCR proceeded for 7 to 11 cycles. Each cDNA was tagged by a template-switch adaptor containing 12 random nucleotides. A single record per CDR3 protein comes from TCRdb applying MiXCR to the 5' RACE reads. Counted here are approximately 690,000 distinct CDR3 sequences, approximately 40% occurring once; the ten biggest clones make up around 30%.

The gene calls are TRBV10-3 and TRBJ1-5; D is perhaps TRBD1 (6 bases). The specimen sequenced was blood. The receptor comes from a man older than 75 in good health. The DNA of the CDR3 is TGTGCCACCAAAATTCAGGGGAATCAGCCCCAGCATTTT. It specifies CATKIQGNQPQHF.